This passage covers 2 T cell receptor beta chains from one sample sequenced in a study of somatic mutations in cytotoxic T cells in rheumatoid arthritis. Generated by immunoSEQ multiplex PCR, the TCRdb table keeps only in-frame clones and is missing some. The sample yields 2,500 to 3,500 clones, about 90% seen once. Sequencing was performed on CD8+ T cells sorted from blood. The source is a woman in her sixties or seventies with rheumatoid arthritis.

The sample holds a few counts of this clone. The gene calls are TRBV19 and TRBJ2-1, with D possibly TRBD2 on 5 matching bases. This CDR3 comprises 11 residues. The germline CDR1 and CDR2 sequences are LNHDA and SQIVND (reference sequence). With 11 bases removed from V and 8 bases from J, the gap between germline ends came to 13 bases. The CDR3 protein is CAAGGGDEQFF. CDR3 nucleotide sequence: TGTGCCGCCGGAGGTGGCGATGAGCAGTTCTTC.

This clone turned up a few times. The chain has TRBV10-1 and TRBJ1-1; D ambiguous. CDR1 and CDR2 (germline): WNHNN, SYGVQD (reference sequence). V shed 8 bases and J shed 3 bases, with 10 bases lying between them. The CDR3 totals 12 residues. The CDR3 nucleotides read TGCGCCAGCTCGGTCGGGGACACTGAAGCTTTCTTT. Translation: CASSVGDTEAFF.